This T cell receptor beta chain derives from a study of Graves' ophthalmopathy and Graves' hyperthyroidism. V lost 3 bases and J 6 bases, leaving 12 bases between the germline ends. The CDR3 totals 13 residues. Germline CDR1 is DFQATT and CDR2 is SNEGSKA (reference sequence). Study-level points and caveats: Distinction of ophthalmopathy from stable hyperthyroidism by a 13-signature model reached roughly 87% sensitivity and 81.08% specificity.

CAS ≥3, NOSPECS ≥4, moderate-to-severe activity and duration under 3 months marked donors with ophthalmopathy. Establishment of the diagnosis relied upon clinical symptoms, serum thyroxine, TRAb, thyroid ultrasound and orbital computed tomography. The authors amplified TCR beta CDR3 regions from RNA transcripts. HTBI primers served in a first-round RT-PCR, which a second-round multiplex PCR followed. One entry per CDR3 protein, called by TCRdb with MiXCR from the multiplex PCR reads. Of under 250,000 distinct CDR3 sequences in the sample, around 28% were seen once. This clonotype came up many times. Antigen specificity is unknown.

The receptor was isolated from a man aged 50-60 years with Graves' ophthalmopathy. The chain uses TRBV20-1 and TRBJ1-5; no clear D. Sequencing was carried out using peripheral blood. The chain's CDR3 is CSARTPGTQPQHF. Written as DNA, the CDR3 is TGCAGTGCTAGGACCCCTGGCACTCAGCCCCAGCATTTT.